Each of the 9 T cell receptor beta chains below was sequenced from the same sample in a study of shared clonotypes between healthy human individuals (dated by TCRdb to about 2020). Libraries were prepared through the immunoSEQ multiplex PCR assay. TCRdb obtained this table from immuneACCESS and retained in-frame rearrangements with V and J assigned. These tables miss some clones; where compared with another copy, unresolved V genes account for less than half of the shortfall, and the remainder is unexplained. The sample yields under 1,100,000 clones; approximately 80% were counted once. The ten largest clones take up 0.55% to 0.7% of the sample. The sequenced sample consisted of memory CD4+ T cells from PBMCs. The sample's cell subset or site label, decoded: CD45RA-negative fraction. The receptors originated from a man aged 18 to 30 in good health. Some clones in this sample may be carry-over from other donors' samples.

This chain joins TRBV9 and TRBJ2-3; no clear D gene. V lost 2 bases and J lost 3, with 10 bases in between. Germline CDR1 and CDR2: SGDLS and YYNGEE. The CDR3 is 14 residues long. CDR3 nucleotide sequence: TGTGCCAGCAGCGTGGGATATAGGACAGATACGCAGTATTTT. Its protein is CASSVGYRTDTQYF.

The J gene is TRBJ2-7, the V gene TRBV18; D unresolved. The CDR3 has 13 amino acids. V was shortened by 3 bases and J by 7 bases, with 13 bases between the two germline ends. Germline CDR1 and CDR2: KGHSH and LQKENI. CDR3 DNA: TGTGCCAGCTCACCGATTAAAAACGCGGAGCAGTACTTC. Residues: CASSPIKNAEQYF.

The rearrangement joins TRBV7-8 to TRBJ2-7; 8 nucleotides line up with TRBD1. CDR1 and CDR2 (germline): SGHVS, FQNEAQ. Trimming took 5 bases from V and 12 from J; bases not matched to a gene: 18. CDR3 length: 15 amino acids. The CDR3 is CASSPSPGTGLRWYF. The CDR3 region has the DNA TGTGCCAGCAGCCCCAGTCCCGGGACAGGACTCAGATGGTACTTC.

The chain is built from TRBV11-3 and TRBJ2-5; D unresolved. This CDR3 contains 13 residues. Germline CDR1 and CDR2: SGHNT and YENEEA. V lost 5 bases, J lost 0 bases, and 7 bases lay in between. In nucleotides, the CDR3 is TGTGCCAGCAGCCGAGAGTACCAAGAGACCCAGTACTTC. The encoded protein is CASSREYQETQYF. The full variable domain, in which reference TRBV11-3 and TRBJ2-5 provide the parts outside the CDR3, is EAGVVQSPRYKIIEKKQPVAFWCNPISGHNTLYWYLQNLGQGPELLIRYENEEAVDDSQLPKDRFSAERLKGVDSTLKIQPAELGDSAVYLCASSREYQETQYFGPGTRLLVL.

The sample holds a few counts of this clone. The gene calls are TRBV7-3 and TRBJ2-3, with 7 bases that match TRBD2. CDR1 is SGHTA and CDR2 is FQGTGA in the germline V gene. This CDR3 contains 15 residues. V was clipped by 3 bases and J by 1 base; unmatched bases: 4. The CDR3 is CASSLQAGRTDTQYF. CDR3 DNA: TGTGCCAGCAGCTTGCAAGCGGGACGCACAGATACGCAGTATTTT. Complete variable domain (other parts from reference TRBV7-3 and TRBJ2-3): GAGVSQTPSNKVTEKGKYVELRCDPISGHTALYWYRQSLGQGPEFLIYFQGTGAADDSGLPNDRFFAVRPEGSVSTLKIQRTERGDSAVYLCASSLQAGRTDTQYFGPGTRLTVL.

This chain links TRBV9 with TRBJ2-1; 10 nucleotides line up with TRBD1. The CDR3 contains 15 residues. The V and J ends lost 4 bases and 7 bases, in that order; junction bases with no gene match: 8. Germline V gene lookup returns CDR1 SGDLS and CDR2 YYNGEE. The DNA for the CDR3 is TGTGCCAGCAGCTCTACCGGGACAGGGGTGAATGAGCAGTTCTTC. Its protein is CASSSTGTGVNEQFF.

On this clone: This clone may be a read error of a much larger clone one base away. This chain uses TRBV11-2 with TRBJ1-5; TRBD1 matches 9 bases. V lost 5 bases and J lost 5; bases outside the gene matches: 4. CDR1 and CDR2 from the germline V gene are SGHAT and FQNNGV. CDR3 length equals 14 residues. This chain's CDR3 is CASSPGTGYQPQHF. Written as DNA, the CDR3 is TGTGCCAGCAGCCCCGGGACAGGGTATCAGCCCCAGCATTTT.

The chain employs TRBV6-5 and TRBJ1-5; the D is unclear. The germline gives CDR1 MNHEY, CDR2 SVGAGI. V dropped 3 bases and J dropped 4 bases, with 7 bases sitting between them. This CDR3 comprises 13 residues. The CDR3 spells CASSYRLNQPQHF. Here the CDR3 DNA reads TGTGCCAGCAGTTATCGGTTAAATCAGCCCCAGCATTTT.

The genes are TRBV27 and TRBJ1-1, with unresolved D. This CDR3 is 13 amino acids long. The germline CDR1 and CDR2 sequences are MNHEY and SMNVEV (reference sequence). Trimming took off 4 bases at V and 4 bases at J, with 10 bases between the two ends. The CDR3: CASSSEWGTEAFF. DNA for the CDR3: TGTGCCAGCAGTTCAGAGTGGGGCACTGAAGCTTTCTTT.